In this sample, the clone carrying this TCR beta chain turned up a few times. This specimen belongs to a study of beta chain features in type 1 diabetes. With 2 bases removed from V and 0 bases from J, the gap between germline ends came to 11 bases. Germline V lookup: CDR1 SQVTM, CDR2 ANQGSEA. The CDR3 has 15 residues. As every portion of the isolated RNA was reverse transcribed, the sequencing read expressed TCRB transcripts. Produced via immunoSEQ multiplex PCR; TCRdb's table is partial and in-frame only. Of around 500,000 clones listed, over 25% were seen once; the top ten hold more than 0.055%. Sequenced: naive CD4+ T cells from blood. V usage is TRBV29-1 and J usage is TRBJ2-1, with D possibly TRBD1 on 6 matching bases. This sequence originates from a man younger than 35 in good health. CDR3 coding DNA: TGCAGCGTTGAATGGGGGCACAGCTCCTACAATGAGCAGTTCTTC. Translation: CSVEWGHSSYNEQFF.